This T cell receptor beta chain was sequenced for a study of blood T cell repertoires in COVID-19. Study-wide context: T cells, B-cell-depleted T cells, or PBMCs provided the cDNA or gDNA that served as material.

Profiling relied on immunoSEQ multiplex PCR, and the TCRdb table lists in-frame clones only, not all of them. The data show fewer than 500,000 clones, 70% to 90% seen once. After removal of 2 bases from V and 3 bases from J, the junction contained 1 base not matched to a gene. This CDR3 is built from 14 residues. From germline, CDR1 is SGHDT and CDR2 YYEEEE. This clonotype was obtained from a woman between 18 and 29 years old with acute COVID-19. Material for sequencing was PBMCs or T cells enriched from blood (not recorded which). This rearrangement joins TRBV5-6 to TRBJ1-4; TRBD1 matches 7 bases. The CDR3 DNA reads as TGTGCCAGCAGCTTCAGGGGGTCTAATGAAAAACTGTTTTTT. This codes for CASSFRGSNEKLFF.